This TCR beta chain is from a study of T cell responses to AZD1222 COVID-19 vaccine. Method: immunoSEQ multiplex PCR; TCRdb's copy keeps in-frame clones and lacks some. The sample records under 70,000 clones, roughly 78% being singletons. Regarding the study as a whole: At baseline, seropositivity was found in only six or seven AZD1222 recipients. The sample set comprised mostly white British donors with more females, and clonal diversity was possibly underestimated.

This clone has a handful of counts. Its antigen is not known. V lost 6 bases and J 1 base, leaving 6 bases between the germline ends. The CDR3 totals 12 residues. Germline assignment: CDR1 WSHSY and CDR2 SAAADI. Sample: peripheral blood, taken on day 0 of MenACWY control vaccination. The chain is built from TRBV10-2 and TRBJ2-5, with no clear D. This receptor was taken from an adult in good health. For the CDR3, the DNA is TGCGCCAGCAGCAGATCCCAAGAGACCCAGTACTTC. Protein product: CASSRSQETQYF.